The entry that follows covers one T cell receptor (beta chain) sequence. Its cognate antigen is unknown. The data were taken from a study of shared clonotypes between healthy human individuals. About the research overall: Donors had three CD4 naive, three CD4 memory, two CD8 naive and one CD8 memory plate apiece.

Study-wide results and caveats: Rarefaction indicated that sorted-subset sequencing remained incomplete although depth was large. A limitation of the genetic and exposure-history diversity represented arose from few donors.

Germline loops: CDR1 SQVTM, CDR2 ANQGSEA. This CDR3 has 12 amino acids. The V end was cut by 6 bases, the J end by 6 bases, with 14 bases between. Assay: immunoSEQ multiplex PCR; the TCRdb copy retains only in-frame clones and omits some. The sample holds around 690,000 clones, roughly 87% seen once. The sequenced material came from memory CD8+ T cells from PBMCs. Specified subset: CD45RO+ cells pooled with CCR7-negative TemRA cells. The rearrangement joins TRBV29-1 to TRBJ1-1; D possibly corresponds to TRBD1 (6 bases). This sequence originates from a man aged 18 to 30 in good health. Some clones in this sample may be carry-over from other donors' samples. CDR3 in DNA: TGCAGCGTAAGCTGGGGGGGGCCTGAAGCTTTCTTT. It translates to CSVSWGGPEAFF.